Each of the 14 T cell receptor beta chains below was sequenced from the same sample in a study of naive and memory T cell subsets listed by TCRdb under 2017. The method behind the library was UMI-ligation and nested PCR. Sequenced on an Illumina MiSeq. An equimolar mix of two oligonucleotides covering both TRBC1 and TRBC2 was used as the beta constant-region primer. TCRdb reprocessed the public reads (quality trimming at Q25 with fastp, clone calling with MiXCR) and kept in-frame beta chains. Here each entry gathers all rows of one CDR3 protein and keeps the most common genes and DNA. The sample includes about 21,000 distinct CDR3 sequences, with around 10% observed a single time. Around a sixth of the sample lies in the top ten. The specimen sequenced was central memory CD8+ T cells from blood. The sample's cell subset or site, from its label and the paper: central memory, CD45RA- CD27+. The receptors derive from a human donor in good health.

This clonotype was observed a handful of times. V usage is TRBV6-5 and J usage is TRBJ2-1; 11 nucleotides line up with TRBD2. V gave up 4 bases and J gave up 5 bases; unmatched junction bases: 10. The CDR3 length is 17 residues. Germline V gene lookup returns CDR1 MNHEY and CDR2 SVGAGI. CDR3: CASSFRGGTSGDNEQFF. The CDR3 coding sequence is TGTGCCAGCAGTTTCCGTGGGGGGACTAGCGGAGACAATGAGCAGTTCTTC.

This clonotype was found a few times. CDR3 in DNA: TGTGCCAGCAGCGTAGGTTTTAGTGGCTACACCTTC. It is translated as CASSVGFSGYTF. V gene TRBV7-9 combines with J gene TRBJ1-2; D unclear. Germline V gene sequence: CDR1 SEHNR, CDR2 FQNEAQ (reference sequence). This CDR3 has 12 amino acids. V lost 5 bases to trimming and J lost 7 bases, with 11 bases between them.

The table lists this clonotype with many counts. The chain recombines TRBV29-1 with TRBJ1-2, with 8 bases fitting TRBD1. Germline V gene data show CDR1 as SQVTM and CDR2 as ANQGSEA. The CDR3 spans 13 residues. The ends lost 4 bases at V and 3 bases at J; junction bases unmatched: 4. CDR3 sequence (DNA): TGCAGCGTTGTGCAGGGGGCTTACTATGGCTACACCTTC. This translates into CSVVQGAYYGYTF.

This clonotype has only a few counts. The rearrangement links TRBV19 to TRBJ2-2, with 7 bases matching TRBD2. The junction had 7 bases not matched to a gene; V was cut back by 6 bases and J by 0 bases. The CDR3 has 16 amino acids. Per the germline V gene, CDR1 is LNHDA and CDR2 is SQIVND (reference sequence). CDR3 bases: TGTGCCAGTAGCTCCACTCTAGCGGCGAACACCGGGGAGCTGTTTTTT. It is translated as CASSSTLAANTGELFF.

This clonotype was observed a few times. The chain recombines TRBV7-6 with TRBJ2-1; D may be TRBD2 (6 bases). From germline, CDR1 is SGHVS and CDR2 FNYEAQ. Trimming shortened V by 3 bases and J by 9 bases, and 9 bases separated the two germline ends. The CDR3 is made up of 12 amino acids. The DNA for the CDR3 is TGTGCCAGCAGCTTGTCGGGACTTGAGCAGTTCTTC. It codes for CASSLSGLEQFF.

At least ten counts were recorded for this clonotype. The CDR3 bases are TGTGCCAGCAGCCAGGGCAACACAGATACGCAGTATTTT. Encoded protein: CASSQGNTDTQYF. The rearrangement joins TRBV3-1 to TRBJ2-3; D is ambiguous. V was shortened by 3 bases and J by 2 bases, with 6 bases between the two germline ends. Germline V lookup: CDR1 LGHDT, CDR2 YNNKEL (reference sequence). The CDR3 sequence is 13 residues long.

This CDR3 is CASLRAGVGNEQFF. The CDR3 DNA reads as TGTGCCAGCCTGCGAGCGGGAGTGGGCAATGAGCAGTTCTTC. V usage is TRBV6-5 and J usage is TRBJ2-1; TRBD2 matches 8 bases. The CDR3 loop spans 14 amino acids. CDR1 and CDR2 (germline): MNHEY, SVGAGI. Trimming at V came to 8 bases and at J to 6 bases, leaving 9 bases not matched to a gene.

This clonotype was recorded many times. J is TRBJ1-1 and V is TRBV6-5; D gene unclear. CDR1 is MNHEY, CDR2 SVGAGI, per germline. The V end lost 0 bases, the J end lost 0 bases, and 8 bases lay between the germline ends. The CDR3 is made up of 15 amino acids. The CDR3 DNA reads TGTGCCAGCAGTTACTCGAATATTCTGAACACTGAAGCTTTCTTT. It translates to CASSYSNILNTEAFF.

V gene TRBV7-9 combines with J gene TRBJ2-3, with 9 bases matching TRBD2. This CDR3 is 18 amino acids long. Germline CDR1 reads SEHNR; CDR2 reads FQNEAQ (reference sequence). V trimming: 5 bases; J trimming: 2 bases; junction bases outside the gene matches: 14. CDR3 protein: CASSAPGASGAFTDTQYF. DNA for the CDR3: TGTGCCAGCAGCGCACCGGGGGCTAGCGGGGCCTTCACAGATACGCAGTATTTT.

This clonotype has just a few counts. The rearrangement joins TRBV15 to TRBJ2-1; 7 bases fit TRBD2. The V segment lost 1 base and the J segment 6 bases; nucleotides outside the gene matches: 3. The CDR3 runs 14 residues. Germline V CDR1 and CDR2: LNHNV, YYDKDF (reference sequence). The chain's CDR3 is CATSRGSSGNEQFF. The DNA for the CDR3 is TGTGCCACCAGCAGAGGGTCTAGCGGCAATGAGCAGTTCTTC. The variable domain in full, with the rest retrieved from reference TRBV15 and TRBJ2-1, is DAMVIQNPRYQVTQFGKPVTLSCSQTLNHNVMYWYQQKSSQAPKLLFHYYDKDFNNEADTPDNFQSRRPNTSFCFLDIRSPGLGDTAMYLCATSRGSSGNEQFFGPGTRLTVL.

This clonotype was counted many times. The rearrangement joins TRBV10-3 to TRBJ2-3, with TRBD1 identical over 8 bases. The CDR3 contains 16 residues. CDR1 and CDR2 from the germline V gene are ENHRY and SYGVKD. V lost 3 bases, J lost 1 base, and 6 bases stayed unmatched. Here the CDR3 reads CAISDIPGQGTDTQYF. CDR3 in DNA: TGTGCCATCAGTGATATTCCGGGACAGGGCACAGATACGCAGTATTTT.

This clonotype qualifies as medium-sized. The V gene is TRBV28, the J gene TRBJ1-3; no clear D gene. Deletions cut 2 bases from V and 0 bases from J, with 11 bases between. Germline assignment: CDR1 MDHEN and CDR2 SYDVKM. The CDR3 contains 16 residues. CDR3 residues: CASSLGLWSSGNTIYF. Here the CDR3 DNA reads TGTGCCAGCAGTTTAGGACTGTGGAGCTCTGGAAACACCATATATTTT. Filled out from reference TRBV28 and TRBJ1-3, the complete variable domain reads DVKVTQSSRYLVKRTGEKVFLECVQDMDHENMFWYRQDPGLGLRLIYFSYDVKMKEKGDIPEGYSVSREKKERFSLILESASTNQTSMYLCASSLGLWSSGNTIYFGEGSWLTVV.

J is TRBJ1-5 and V is TRBV7-8; D is undetermined. Trimming cost V 1 base and J 6 bases, with 4 bases left between them. Germline V gene data show CDR1 as SGHVS and CDR2 as FQNEAQ. The CDR3 is made up of 12 amino acids. CDR3 region: CASSLGGQPQHF. CDR3 DNA: TGTGCCAGCAGCTTAGGTGGTCAGCCCCAGCATTTT.

In this sample, this clonotype turned up a few times. The chain joins TRBV27 to TRBJ2-7; 7 bases align to TRBD1. The CDR3 has 14 amino acids. Germline V gives CDR1 MNHEY, CDR2 SMNVEV (reference sequence). J was trimmed by 6 bases and V by 8 bases; bases with no gene match: 13. CDR3 protein: CASPHPDRAGEQYF. The CDR3 bases are TGTGCCAGCCCCCACCCTGACAGGGCGGGCGAGCAGTACTTC.